This TCR beta chain was sequenced during a study of CD8+ T cells in alopecia areata. As to this clone: The target antigen is unknown.

Specified treatment: oral pan-JAK inhibitor, 5-10 mg twice daily. V lost 2 bases and J lost 3, with 11 bases in between. CDR1 is ENHRY, CDR2 SYGVKD, per germline. The CDR3 extends over 15 amino acids. cDNA prepared by RNA extraction and subsequent reverse transcription served as the template for sequencing. Profiled with immunoSEQ multiplex PCR; TCRdb holds only in-frame clones, not every one. The repertoire holds about 180,000 clones, with about 51% as singletons. Findings of the study overall: In scalp samples, resident alphabeta T cells of normal skin are also sequenced.

The chain couples TRBV10-3 to TRBJ2-1, with D perhaps TRBD2 (5 bases). The clonotype was recovered from a human donor with alopecia areata. The material sequenced was CD8+ T cells sorted from blood, taken at approximately week 51, from a patient treated with tofacitinib. The CDR3 spells CAISERRNLYNEQFF. CDR3 nucleotide sequence: TGTGCCATCAGTGAGCGGAGGAATCTCTACAATGAGCAGTTCTTC.